These 10 T cell receptor beta chains were all obtained from the same sample, sequenced in a study of cytomegalovirus exposure and HLA in healthy donors. Primers included in the PCR were 60 Vbeta and 13 Jbeta primers. The protocol was immunoSEQ multiplex PCR, while the TCRdb copy is restricted to in-frame clones and leaves out a portion. The repertoire includes 150,000 to 200,000 clones, about 85% of them detected once, and more than 2% sits in the top ten. The sample consisted of PBMCs. These receptors all come from a man aged 18 to 35 in good health and CMV-seropositive.

The chain combines TRBV13 with TRBJ1-4; D possibly corresponds to TRBD1 (6 bases). Germline V gene lookup returns CDR1 PRHDT and CDR2 FYEKMQ (reference sequence). V lost 3 bases and J 8 bases, leaving 13 bases between the germline ends. The CDR3 spans 14 residues. The CDR3 loop is CASSFRGRGEKLFF. DNA of the CDR3: TGTGCCAGCAGCTTCAGGGGCCGCGGGGAAAAACTGTTTTTT.

CDR3 sequence (DNA): TGTGCCAGCAGCTTGGCAGTTGGCGGGGGCCCCGGGGAGCTGTTTTTT. Its protein is CASSLAVGGGPGELFF. V is TRBV5-6 and J is TRBJ2-2; D is perhaps TRBD2 (7 bases). Between the trimmed V and J ends, which lost 0 bases and 6 bases, there was a span of 15 bases. Germline CDR1 SGHDT, CDR2 YYEEEE. There are 16 residues in the CDR3.

The genes are TRBV15 and TRBJ2-7; D is undetermined. This CDR3 has 13 amino acids. The V end was cut by 0 bases, the J end by 4 bases, with 7 bases between. The germline gives CDR1 LNHNV, CDR2 YYDKDF (reference sequence). CDR3 bases: TGTGCCACCAGCAGAGATCCCAGGTACGAGCAGTACTTC. This encodes CATSRDPRYEQYF.

The rearrangement links TRBV29-1 to TRBJ2-7; 10 nucleotides align to TRBD1. In germline, CDR1 is SQVTM, CDR2 ANQGSEA. CDR3 length: 14 residues. V dropped 6 bases and J dropped 5; count of bases not matched to a gene: 10. The CDR3 DNA is TGCAGCGTCCTCCTCGACAGGGGGCGCGACGAGCAGTACTTC. This gives the protein CSVLLDRGRDEQYF.

The rearrangement links TRBV6-5 to TRBJ1-6; D gene uncertain. The V end was cut by 0 bases, the J end by 4 bases, with 7 bases between. The CDR3 covers 15 residues. Germline V gene data show CDR1 as MNHEY and CDR2 as SVGAGI. This CDR3 reads CASSYSRDYNSPLHF. In nucleotides, the CDR3 is TGTGCCAGCAGTTACTCGAGGGATTATAATTCACCCCTCCACTTT.

V is TRBV6-1 and J is TRBJ1-6, with a possible D match to TRBD1 (6 bases). Germline assignment: CDR1 MNHNS and CDR2 SASEGT. The CDR3 has 15 amino acids. V was shortened by 8 bases and J by 0 bases, with 11 bases between the two germline ends. The CDR3 is CASRQASSYNSPLHF. The CDR3 coding sequence is TGTGCCAGCCGACAGGCAAGCTCCTATAATTCACCCCTCCACTTT.

The genes are TRBV18 and TRBJ1-2; possible D gene TRBD1, 6 bases. This CDR3 comprises 14 residues. The V end lost 5 bases, the J end lost 0 bases, and 10 bases lay between the germline ends. CDR1 and CDR2 from the germline V gene are KGHSH and LQKENI. The CDR3 reads CASSATGANYGYTF. The CDR3 DNA is TGTGCCAGCTCAGCGACAGGTGCTAACTATGGCTACACCTTC.

The chain employs TRBV19 and TRBJ2-2; 8 nucleotides agree with TRBD2. This CDR3 comprises 15 residues. The trim removed 6 bases at V and 1 base at J, leaving 4 bases unmatched. Germline V gene lookup returns CDR1 LNHDA and CDR2 SQIVND (reference sequence). The CDR3 loop reads CASRKSGGNTGELFF. The CDR3 DNA reads as TGTGCCAGTAGGAAGAGCGGGGGGAACACCGGGGAGCTGTTTTTT.

This rearrangement joins TRBV7-9 to TRBJ2-3; 9 nucleotides match TRBD1. Germline V gives CDR1 SEHNR, CDR2 FQNEAQ (reference sequence). This CDR3 has 14 residues. V gave up 3 bases and J gave up 4 bases; unmatched junction bases: 2. CDR3 nucleotide sequence: TGTGCCAGCAGCTTGACAGGGGGGTCAGATACGCAGTATTTT. Its translation: CASSLTGGSDTQYF.

The chain uses TRBV10-2 and TRBJ1-1; D gene uncertain. The CDR3 is made up of 15 amino acids. V lost 4 bases, J lost 0 bases, and 12 bases lay in between. Germline CDR1 is WSHSY and CDR2 is SAAADI. The CDR3 DNA is TGCGCCAGCAGTGGTTGGGTAACAGTGAACACTGAAGCTTTCTTT. Its translation is CASSGWVTVNTEAFF.